The 24 T cell receptor beta chains listed next were all sequenced from one sample in a study of blood T cell repertoires in COVID-19. This table comes from immunoSEQ multiplex PCR, and its TCRdb copy is limited to in-frame clones, with some not included. This sample yields 150,000 or so clones, of which roughly nine tenths are seen a single time; about an eighth belongs to the top ten. Sequenced input: peripheral blood. The receptor source for this set is a man aged 18 to 29 with COVID-19, enrolled during active disease.

Here the CDR3 DNA reads TGTGCAAGTCGCCCGCCCCGGGAACGGGTCTATGAGCAGTTCTTC. Translating gives CASRPPRERVYEQFF. This chain links TRBV12-2 with TRBJ2-1; whether TRBD2, the table's D call, matches the DNA was not checked. TRBV12-2 is a known pseudogene. The CDR3 runs 15 residues.

The chain couples TRBV30 to TRBJ2-1; 7 nucleotides match TRBD2. Trimming took 1 base from V and 6 from J; bases not matched to a gene: 9. The CDR3 has 15 amino acids. Germline CDR1 and CDR2: GTSNPN and SVGIG (reference sequence). The CDR3 region has the DNA TGTGCCTGGAGTGGACGCGCCGGGAGGAGCAATGAGCAGTTCTTC. It specifies CAWSGRAGRSNEQFF.

This clone has just a few counts. The rearrangement joins TRBV12-3 or TRBV12-4 to TRBJ2-2; no clear D. The V and J ends lost 5 bases and 6 bases respectively, with 7 bases between them. The CDR3 loop spans 12 amino acids. In DNA, the CDR3 is TGTGCCAGCAGTCCCTTCGCCGGGGAGCTGTTTTTT. It is translated as CASSPFAGELFF.

Here the CDR3 DNA reads TGCGCCAGCAGCCAATGGACAGGGGGCTACGAGCAGTACTTC. Protein sequence: CASSQWTGGYEQYF. V gene TRBV4-1 combines with J gene TRBJ2-7, with 10 positions matching TRBD1. This CDR3 region has 14 residues. Germline CDR1 is MGHRA and CDR2 is YSYEKL. V shed 2 bases and J 3 bases; nucleotides not matched to a gene: 1.

V and J are TRBV20-1 and TRBJ2-7; D unclear. The CDR3 length is 11 residues. V was cut by 7 bases and J by 1 base, with 8 bases left in between. In germline, CDR1 is DFQATT, CDR2 SNEGSKA (reference sequence). The CDR3 here is CSGASSYEQYF. The DNA of the CDR3 is TGCAGTGGGGCAAGTTCCTACGAGCAGTACTTC.

The chain employs TRBV28 and TRBJ1-5; 8 bases match TRBD1. V dropped 3 bases and J dropped 10; count of bases not matched to a gene: 8. CDR3 length: 14 amino acids. Germline V gene data show CDR1 as MDHEN and CDR2 as SYDVKM. This chain's CDR3 is CASSLGTGPGPQHF. The CDR3 DNA follows: TGTGCCAGCAGTTTGGGGACAGGACCTGGACCCCAGCATTTT.

This clone was seen a single time. The rearrangement links TRBV30 to TRBJ2-7; 10 nucleotides align to TRBD1. J lost 6 bases, V lost 3 bases, and 8 bases had no gene match. This CDR3 has 14 residues. Germline V gives CDR1 GTSNPN, CDR2 SVGIG (reference sequence). This CDR3 reads CAWRLTGGRGEQYF. The CDR3 region has the DNA TGTGCCTGGAGGCTGACAGGGGGCAGGGGCGAGCAGTACTTC. Full variable domain (remainder filled in from reference TRBV30 and TRBJ2-7): SQTIHQWPATLVQPVGSPLSLECTVEGTSNPNLYWYRQAAGRGLQLLFYSVGIGQISSEVPQNLSASRPQDRQFILSSKKLLLSDSGFYLCAWRLTGGRGEQYFGPGTRLTVT.

This clone was observed once. The chain joins TRBV9 to TRBJ2-7; no reliable D call. V was cut by 0 bases and J by 0 bases, with 7 bases left in between. The CDR3 covers 14 residues. Germline CDR1 is SGDLS and CDR2 is YYNGEE. Here the CDR3 reads CASSVVGDSYEQYF. CDR3 nucleotide sequence: TGTGCCAGCAGCGTAGTGGGCGACTCCTACGAGCAGTACTTC.

The chain joins TRBV19 to TRBJ2-7, with 8 bases aligning to TRBD1. The trim removed 6 bases at V and 3 bases at J, leaving 7 bases unmatched. This CDR3 has 14 amino acids. Germline V lookup: CDR1 LNHDA, CDR2 SQIVND (reference sequence). In nucleotides, the CDR3 is TGTGCCAGTAGGCCGGGGACAGGCCTCTACGAGCAGTACTTC. It codes for CASRPGTGLYEQYF.

This rearrangement joins TRBV7-9 to TRBJ2-7, with D possibly being TRBD2 (5 bases). CDR1 is SEHNR, CDR2 FQNEAQ, per germline (reference sequence). CDR3 length: 13 amino acids. V lost 6 bases and J 3 bases, leaving 12 bases between the germline ends. This chain's CDR3 is CASSPGVYYEQYF. The CDR3 DNA reads as TGTGCCAGCAGTCCCGGGGTCTACTACGAGCAGTACTTC.

This chain links TRBV7-3 with TRBJ2-2; TRBD2 matches at 8 bases. The V and J ends lost 5 bases and 4 bases, in that order; junction bases with no gene match: 9. The CDR3 sequence is 16 residues long. The germline V gene encodes CDR1 SGHTA and CDR2 FQGTGA. CDR3: CASSAHGGVSTGELFF. The CDR3 DNA reads TGTGCCAGCAGCGCCCACGGGGGGGTTAGCACCGGGGAGCTGTTTTTT.

This chain connects TRBV28 to TRBJ1-6; a possible D gene is TRBD1 (6 bases). The CDR3 totals 17 residues. V was trimmed by 5 bases and J by 0 bases, leaving 14 bases between them. CDR1 is MDHEN and CDR2 is SYDVKM in the germline V gene. The CDR3 region has the DNA TGTGCCAGCAGTGTGACAGGCCGGAGCTCCTATAATTCACCCCTCCACTTT. This translates into CASSVTGRSSYNSPLHF.

This sequence joins TRBV30 and TRBJ1-2; TRBD1 aligns across 9 bases. The V segment lost 2 bases and the J segment 3 bases; nucleotides outside the gene matches: 7. From germline, CDR1 is GTSNPN and CDR2 SVGIG (reference sequence). The CDR3 totals 15 residues. The DNA of the CDR3 is TGTGCCTGGAGTCATAGGACAGGGGAGGACTATGGCTACACCTTC. Translation gives CAWSHRTGEDYGYTF.

This sequence joins TRBV6-2 or TRBV6-3 and TRBJ1-2; no clear D gene. The CDR3 is 15 amino acids. Germline V lookup: CDR1 MNHEY, CDR2 SVGEGT. V lost 4 bases to trimming and J lost 1 base, with 13 bases between them. The CDR3 is CASSSLARDNYGYTF. CDR3 in DNA: TGTGCCAGCAGTTCCCTTGCGAGGGATAACTATGGCTACACCTTC.

The genes are TRBV7-8 and TRBJ1-6, with TRBD1 matching over 7 bases. Looked up from germline, CDR1 is SGHVS and CDR2 is FQNEAQ. Germline trimming cut 1 base from V and 8 bases from J; bases unmatched to any gene: 11. The CDR3 loop spans 17 amino acids. The CDR3 DNA reads as TGTGCCAGCAGCTTAGTCGTAGCCAACAGGGGCGATTCACCCCTCCACTTT. Translation gives CASSLVVANRGDSPLHF.

The CDR3 is CASSRAGTSGYEQYF. In DNA form, the CDR3 reads TGTGCCAGCAGTCGCGCCGGGACTAGCGGTTACGAGCAGTACTTC. This chain links TRBV5-4 with TRBJ2-7; TRBD2 matches at 11 bases. Germline CDR1 and CDR2: SGHNT and YYREEE (reference sequence). V shed 5 bases, J shed 4 bases, and the junction held 8 bases outside the gene matches. CDR3 length: 15 residues.

This clone was observed a handful of times. The chain is built from TRBV28 and TRBJ1-6, with D perhaps TRBD1 (6 bases). The V end was cut by 7 bases, the J end by 9 bases, with 13 bases between. The CDR3 has 13 amino acids. Looked up from germline, CDR1 is MDHEN and CDR2 is SYDVKM. CDR3 sequence: CASTGAGGSPLHF. In DNA, the CDR3 is TGTGCCAGCACAGGGGCTGGGGGTTCACCCCTCCACTTT.

This clone was detected only once. V gene TRBV9 combines with J gene TRBJ2-7; perhaps TRBD2 as D (5 bases). V was shortened by 0 bases and J by 0 bases, with 10 bases between the two germline ends. There are 15 residues in the CDR3. The V gene's germline CDR1 is SGDLS and CDR2 YYNGEE. In DNA form, the CDR3 reads TGTGCCAGCAGCGTAGGAGGGAAGACCTCCTACGAGCAGTACTTC. Residues: CASSVGGKTSYEQYF.

Concerning this clone: This CDR3 is also generated by other DNA sequences in the sample. The chain has TRBV18 and TRBJ2-5; 7 nucleotides match TRBD1. The CDR3 is 14 amino acids. The J segment lost 2 bases and the V segment lost 1 base, leaving 1 base of the junction unmatched. Germline V gives CDR1 KGHSH, CDR2 LQKENI. CDR3 residues: CASSPRTGQETQYF. The CDR3 DNA follows: TGTGCCAGCTCACCACGGACAGGTCAAGAGACCCAGTACTTC.

This clone was seen only a few times. The chain has TRBV7-3 and TRBJ2-7; TRBD2 is a possible D gene (6 bases). This CDR3 has 14 amino acids. V was clipped by 5 bases and J by 0 bases, with 11 bases between them. Germline CDR1 is SGHTA and CDR2 is FQGTGA. In DNA form, the CDR3 reads TGTGCCAGCAGCACGGACGGGAGCTCCTACGAGCAGTACTTC. Amino acid sequence: CASSTDGSSYEQYF.

Worth noting for this clone: This CDR3 is also generated by other DNA sequences in the sample. The chain employs TRBV6-5 and TRBJ2-7; 7 bases are a match to TRBD1. The length of the CDR3 is 13 residues. The germline CDR1 and CDR2 sequences are MNHEY and SVGAGI. J lost 1 base, V lost 5 bases, and 2 bases had no gene match. The CDR3, as DNA: TGTGCCAGCAGTAGACAGGGATCCTACGAGCAGTACTTC. Protein product: CASSRQGSYEQYF.

Written as DNA, the CDR3 is TGTGCCAGTAGTACATTGCGACACCCGTACCAAGAGACCCAGTACTTC. This gives the protein CASSTLRHPYQETQYF. The rearrangement joins TRBV19 to TRBJ2-5, with no clear D. Germline lookup yields CDR1 LNHDA and CDR2 SQIVND (reference sequence). The CDR3 sequence is 16 residues long. V was shortened by 4 bases and J by 0 bases, with 15 bases between the two germline ends.

The chain joins TRBV11-2 to TRBJ2-1; 9 nucleotides line up with TRBD1. In germline, CDR1 is SGHAT, CDR2 FQNNGV. This CDR3 contains 15 residues. J lost 4 bases, V lost 5 bases, and 6 bases had no gene match. CDR3: CASSTDRGAYNEQFF. The CDR3 region has the DNA TGTGCCAGCAGCACTGACAGGGGGGCATACAATGAGCAGTTCTTC.

This chain links TRBV6-2 or TRBV6-3 with TRBJ2-1; tentative D call: TRBD2 (6 bases). Germline V lookup: CDR1 MNHEY, CDR2 SVGEGT. The CDR3 length is 15 residues. V dropped 0 bases and J dropped 7 bases, with 13 bases sitting between them. CDR3 region: CASSYSIAGSNEQFF. CDR3 bases: TGTGCCAGCAGTTACTCGATAGCCGGGAGTAATGAGCAGTTCTTC.